Judged by abundance, the clone carrying this TCR beta chain is medium-sized. Using immunoSEQ multiplex PCR, the repertoire was profiled, and TCRdb retains in-frame clones only, with some absent. The repertoire holds more than 80,000 clones, about 90% seen once, with 3.5% in the top ten. This entry belongs to a study of T cell changes during pregnancy in multiple sclerosis. The CDR3 consists of 14 residues. Germline CDR1 reads MNHNS; CDR2 reads SASEGT. V shed 1 base, J shed 4 bases, and the junction held 0 bases outside the gene matches. The rearrangement uses TRBV6-1 and TRBJ2-3; 9 bases fit TRBD1. This specimen was PBMCs, taken in the first trimester of pregnancy. This TCR was sampled from a female donor in good health, serving as a control in a pregnancy study. Some clones in this sample may be carry-over from other donors' samples. The CDR3: CASSEGQGADTQYF. Written as DNA, the CDR3 is TGTGCCAGCAGTGAAGGACAGGGGGCAGATACGCAGTATTTT.